One and the same sample provided the 11 T cell receptor beta chains below, sequenced in a study of T cells in Graves' hyperthyroidism and ophthalmopathy. From RNA transcripts, TCR beta CDR3 regions were amplified. An initial round of RT-PCR targeting the TCR CDR3 relied on the HTBI primer set. Using its own MiXCR run on the multiplex PCR reads, TCRdb lists one record per CDR3 protein. The sample records some 500,000 distinct CDR3 sequences, approximately 15% being singletons. The source material was blood. These receptors came from a woman aged 18-29 years with Graves' hyperthyroidism.

This clonotype came up a few times. The chain combines TRBV12-3 or TRBV12-4 with TRBJ2-1, with D maybe TRBD2 (6 bases). The V gene lost 8 bases and the J gene lost 3 bases, with 14 bases spanning the gap. CDR3 size: 14 residues. The CDR3 DNA follows: TGTGCCAGCGGAGGGGACCAGCACTACAATGAGCAGTTCTTC. Its translation: CASGGDQHYNEQFF.

The J gene is TRBJ2-1, the V gene TRBV5-1, with 10 bases matching TRBD2. Per the germline V gene, CDR1 is SGHRS and CDR2 is YFSETQ. The J segment lost 8 bases and the V segment lost 0 bases, leaving 8 bases of the junction unmatched. CDR3 size: 16 residues. The CDR3 loop is CASSLVLAGAGDEQFF. The CDR3 nucleotides are TGCGCCAGCAGCTTGGTTCTAGCGGGAGCTGGGGATGAGCAGTTCTTC.

This rearrangement joins TRBV6-1 to TRBJ1-1; TRBD1 is a possible D gene (5 bases). The CDR3 is 14 amino acids. V lost 6 bases to trimming and J lost 5 bases, with 16 bases between them. Germline V gene data show CDR1 as MNHNS and CDR2 as SASEGT. As DNA, the CDR3 is TGTGCCAGCAGGTCGGGGGGGACGGATACTGAAGCTTTCTTT. Amino acids: CASRSGGTDTEAFF.

This clonotype has a handful of counts. The CDR3 DNA follows: TGTGCCAGCAGTTATGGGACTCGCAATGAGCAGTTCTTC. Residues: CASSYGTRNEQFF. The chain joins TRBV6-2 or TRBV6-3 to TRBJ2-1; weak D call: TRBD2 (6 bases). Trimming shortened V by 3 bases and J by 6 bases, and 9 bases separated the two germline ends. The germline V gene has CDR1 MNHEY and CDR2 SVGEGT. The CDR3 spans 13 residues.

The J gene is TRBJ2-3, the V gene TRBV20-1; 7 bases fit TRBD1. The CDR3 length is 15 residues. V trimming: 0 bases; J trimming: 2 bases; junction bases outside the gene matches: 5. Per the germline V gene, CDR1 is DFQATT and CDR2 is SNEGSKA (reference sequence). The CDR3 DNA sequence: TGCAGTGCTAGAGATTTGGGACAGAACACAGATACGCAGTATTTT. Its protein is CSARDLGQNTDTQYF.

The J gene is TRBJ1-1, the V gene TRBV29-1; 7 bases align to TRBD1. V lost 6 bases and J lost 1; bases outside the gene matches: 5. The CDR3 loop spans 13 amino acids. Germline V gene data show CDR1 as SQVTM and CDR2 as ANQGSEA. CDR3 sequence: CSVPRDRNTEAFF. The CDR3 bases are TGCAGCGTCCCCCGGGACAGGAACACTGAAGCTTTCTTT.

This clonotype was picked up many times. The chain has TRBV6-5 and TRBJ2-3; 9 bases line up with TRBD2. J gave up 2 bases and V 2 bases, and 14 bases lay outside the gene matches. This CDR3 has 19 residues. Germline lookup yields CDR1 MNHEY and CDR2 SVGAGI. Written as DNA, the CDR3 is TGTGCCAGCAGTTACGGCCGGGGATGGCTAGCGGGATTCACAGATACGCAGTATTTT. This gives the protein CASSYGRGWLAGFTDTQYF.

Ten or more counts support this clonotype. The V and J genes are TRBV6-1 and TRBJ2-3; tentative D call: TRBD2 (5 bases). Deletions cut 11 bases from V and 5 bases from J, with 11 bases between. Looked up from germline, CDR1 is MNHNS and CDR2 is SASEGT. This CDR3 is 11 amino acids long. CDR3 DNA: TGTGCCCCCCTGGAGGTAGATACGCAGTATTTT. Translating it yields CAPLEVDTQYF.

Comment on this clonotype: A much larger clone differs by one base, so this may be a read error. The gene calls are TRBV27 and TRBJ1-2; unclear D gene. In germline, CDR1 is MNHEY, CDR2 SMNVEV (reference sequence). The CDR3 spans 15 residues. V was cut by 3 bases and J by 3 bases, with 14 bases left in between. The CDR3 here is CASSFGTDAYYGYTF. The CDR3 DNA follows: TGTGCCAGCAGTTTTGGTACAGACGCCTACTATGGCTACACCTTC.

This clonotype has ten or more counts. V gene TRBV3-1 combines with J gene TRBJ2-7; D gene unclear. Germline V lookup: CDR1 LGHDT, CDR2 YNNKEL (reference sequence). This CDR3 is built from 15 residues. Trimming took 1 base from V and 4 from J, leaving 14 bases between them. The CDR3 region is CASSQGLGGTYEQYF. The DNA for the CDR3 is TGTGCCAGCAGCCAAGGGTTGGGTGGAACGTACGAGCAGTACTTC.

Only a few counts were recorded for this clonotype. The chain carries TRBV5-5 and TRBJ1-5; 10 bases fit TRBD1. J lost 8 bases, V lost 0 bases, and 11 bases had no gene match. CDR1 SGHKS and CDR2 YYEKEE come from the germline V gene (reference sequence). The CDR3 runs 17 residues. This CDR3 is CASSLDYDRGRFKPQHF. Written as DNA, the CDR3 is TGTGCCAGCAGCTTGGACTACGACAGGGGGCGGTTTAAGCCCCAGCATTTT.